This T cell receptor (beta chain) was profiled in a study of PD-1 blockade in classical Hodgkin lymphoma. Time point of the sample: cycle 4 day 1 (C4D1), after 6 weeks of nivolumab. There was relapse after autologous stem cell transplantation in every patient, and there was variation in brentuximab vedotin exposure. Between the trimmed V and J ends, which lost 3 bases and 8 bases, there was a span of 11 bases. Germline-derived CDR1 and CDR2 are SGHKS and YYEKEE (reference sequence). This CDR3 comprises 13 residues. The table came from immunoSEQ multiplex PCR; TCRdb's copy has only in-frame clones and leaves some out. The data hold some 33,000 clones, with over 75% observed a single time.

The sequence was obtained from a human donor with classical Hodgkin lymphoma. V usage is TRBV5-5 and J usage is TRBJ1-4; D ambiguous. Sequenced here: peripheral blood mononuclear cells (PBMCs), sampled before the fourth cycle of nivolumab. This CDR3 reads CASSSHLGEKLFF. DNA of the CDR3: TGTGCCAGCAGCTCACACTTGGGGGAAAAACTGTTTTTT.